The next 24 T cell receptor beta chains were all read from a single sample in a study of PD-1 blockade in classical Hodgkin lymphoma. Measured with immunoSEQ multiplex PCR; TCRdb has only the in-frame clones, and not every one. The sample records about 100,000 clones, roughly 90% being singletons. Every patient relapsed after autologous stem cell transplantation, and brentuximab vedotin exposure varied. This specimen was peripheral blood mononuclear cells (PBMCs), taken before the second cycle of nivolumab. All receptors derive from a human donor with classical Hodgkin lymphoma.

The chain combines TRBV7-2 with TRBJ1-5, with D tentatively TRBD1 (5 bases). The ends were cut back, 3 bases at V and 0 bases at J, with 9 bases in the middle. This CDR3 comprises 15 residues. In germline, CDR1 is SGHTA, CDR2 FQGNSA. The CDR3 sequence: CASSFWGFSNQPQHF. The CDR3 bases are TGTGCCAGCAGCTTTTGGGGGTTTAGCAATCAGCCCCAGCATTTT.

Here the CDR3 reads CASSELGTSNQPQHF. The CDR3 DNA reads TGTGCCAGCAGTGAACTAGGGACCAGCAATCAGCCCCAGCATTTT. The rearrangement links TRBV6-1 to TRBJ1-5; possibly TRBD1 for D (5 bases). Germline assignment: CDR1 MNHNS and CDR2 SASEGT. Trimming pared 2 bases from V and 1 base from J, leaving 9 bases between. The CDR3 loop spans 15 amino acids.

CDR3 amino acids: CASSQDAGTVPSSGANVLTF. DNA of the CDR3: TGCGCCAGCAGCCAAGATGCCGGGACAGTGCCCTCCTCTGGGGCCAACGTCCTGACTTTC. The J gene is TRBJ2-6, the V gene TRBV4-3; 7 positions match TRBD1. Per germline, CDR1 LGHNA and CDR2 YSLEER. Trimming took 0 bases from V and 0 from J; bases not matched to a gene: 11. CDR3 length equals 20 residues.

In this sample, this clone turned up once. V and J are TRBV7-6 and TRBJ2-3; 10 bases are shared with TRBD2. Germline V lookup: CDR1 SGHVS, CDR2 FNYEAQ. The CDR3 runs 16 residues. The J segment lost 7 bases and the V segment lost 0 bases, leaving 7 bases of the junction unmatched. The CDR3 region is CASSLALAGAPNTQYF. In nucleotides, the CDR3 is TGTGCCAGCAGCTTAGCCCTAGCGGGGGCCCCTAATACGCAGTATTTT. Complete variable domain (other parts from reference TRBV7-6 and TRBJ2-3): GAGVSQSPRYKVTKRGQDVALRCDPISGHVSLYWYRQALGQGPEFLTYFNYEAQQDKSGLPNDRFSAERPEGSISTLTIQRTEQRDSAMYRCASSLALAGAPNTQYFGPGTRLTVL.

J is TRBJ2-7 and V is TRBV5-6, with D unresolved. The CDR3 contains 14 residues. Between the trimmed V and J ends, which lost 2 bases and 3 bases, there was a span of 12 bases. Germline V gives CDR1 SGHDT, CDR2 YYEEEE. The CDR3 DNA is TGTGCCAGCAGCTTTCGGCACGGAATCTACGAGCAGTACTTC. This encodes CASSFRHGIYEQYF.

This chain joins TRBV11-2 and TRBJ2-7, with 8 nucleotides matching TRBD2. The germline CDR1 and CDR2 sequences are SGHAT and FQNNGV. The junction had 9 bases not matched to a gene; V was cut back by 5 bases and J by 0 bases. CDR3 size: 16 residues. The CDR3 reads CASSPIRGGLSYEQYF. CDR3 nucleotides: TGTGCCAGCAGCCCCATACGCGGGGGGCTCTCCTACGAGCAGTACTTC.

CDR3 DNA: TGTGCCTGGAAAAGGCAGGGTAGACCCGGGGAGCTGTTTTTT. The encoded protein is CAWKRQGRPGELFF. The chain recombines TRBV30 with TRBJ2-2, with TRBD1 as a possible D gene (5 bases). The V end was cut by 4 bases, the J end by 6 bases, with 15 bases between. CDR3 length: 14 residues. Per germline, CDR1 GTSNPN and CDR2 SVGIG (reference sequence).

The J gene is TRBJ1-5, the V gene TRBV4-1; 12 bases agree with TRBD1. The CDR3 runs to 15 residues. V was pared by 3 bases and J by 6 bases, with 3 bases of the junction left unmatched. Per the germline V gene, CDR1 is MGHRA and CDR2 is YSYEKL. The CDR3: CASSHGTGGGQPQHF. CDR3 DNA: TGCGCCAGCAGCCACGGGACAGGGGGCGGTCAGCCCCAGCATTTT.

This chain links TRBV11-2 with TRBJ1-2; 9 nucleotides match TRBD1. CDR3 length equals 15 residues. V lost 6 bases, J lost 2 bases, and 7 bases stayed unmatched. The germline gives CDR1 SGHAT, CDR2 FQNNGV. The CDR3 sequence is CASRRPGTGNYGYTF. CDR3 in DNA: TGTGCCAGCAGACGTCCCGGGACAGGGAACTATGGCTACACCTTC.

The chain combines TRBV30 with TRBJ2-3; no clear D. Germline CDR1 and CDR2: GTSNPN and SVGIG (reference sequence). V was cut by 4 bases and J by 2 bases, with 10 bases left in between. This CDR3 is 13 amino acids long. The DNA of the CDR3 is TGTGCCTGGACACGACAAGTCACAGATACGCAGTATTTT. This codes for CAWTRQVTDTQYF.

The gene calls are TRBV30 and TRBJ1-3; D is unclear. V was trimmed by 3 bases and J by 0 bases, leaving 9 bases between them. Germline V CDR1 and CDR2: GTSNPN, SVGIG (reference sequence). The CDR3 has 14 residues. CDR3 amino acids: CAWSRGNSGNTIYF. CDR3 nucleotide sequence: TGTGCCTGGAGCCGTGGAAACTCTGGAAACACCATATATTTT.

The V call is TRBV30, the J call TRBJ2-7; a weak D match, TRBD2 (7 bases). The CDR3 spans 14 residues. CDR1 and CDR2 from the germline V gene are GTSNPN and SVGIG (reference sequence). V was shortened by 7 bases and J by 4 bases, with 20 bases between the two germline ends. CDR3 in amino acids: CAYKAGLQGYEQYF. The DNA for the CDR3 is TGTGCCTATAAAGCGGGGCTTCAGGGGTACGAGCAGTACTTC.

As to this clone: Germline and junction disagree at one end, which may indicate a read error. The chain joins TRBV6-5 to TRBJ1-2; D perhaps matches TRBD1 (6 bases). Germline V gives CDR1 MNHEY, CDR2 SVGAGI. The CDR3 has 13 residues. CDR3 bases: TGTGCCATCAGTGATGGCAGGGGTTATGGCTACACCTTC. Protein product: CAISDGRGYGYTF.

J is TRBJ2-1 and V is TRBV6-5; perhaps TRBD1 as D (6 bases). CDR1 is MNHEY, CDR2 SVGAGI, per germline. Trimming left V 0 bases short and J 10 bases short, with 16 bases between. This CDR3 is built from 15 residues. Here the CDR3 DNA reads TGTGCCAGCAGTTACTCGAGGGACACAGGTCCCGAGCAGTTCTTC. This codes for CASSYSRDTGPEQFF.

The gene calls are TRBV4-3 and TRBJ2-1; a weak D match, TRBD2 (5 bases). V lost 2 bases, J lost 6 bases, and 20 bases lay in between. The CDR3 loop spans 17 amino acids. Looked up from germline, CDR1 is LGHNA and CDR2 is YSLEER. CDR3 protein: CASSQNLRGMRANEQFF. DNA for the CDR3: TGCGCCAGCAGCCAAAACCTCCGGGGAATGCGGGCCAATGAGCAGTTCTTC.

This clone appeared a few times. Other DNA sequences from this sample encode an identical CDR3 as well. This chain links TRBV9 with TRBJ1-1; D perhaps matches TRBD1 (5 bases). This CDR3 contains 13 residues. The V gene lost 2 bases and the J gene lost 1 base, with 6 bases spanning the gap. Germline V gives CDR1 SGDLS, CDR2 YYNGEE. The CDR3, as DNA: TGTGCCAGCAGCGTCGGGACGAACACTGAAGCTTTCTTT. Residues: CASSVGTNTEAFF. Based on the CDR3 plus reference TRBV9 and TRBJ1-1, the full variable domain is DSGVTQTPKHLITATGQRVTLRCSPRSGDLSVYWYQQSLDQGLQFLIQYYNGEERAKGNILERFSAQQFPDLHSELNLSSLELGDSALYFCASSVGTNTEAFFGQGTRLTVV.

The rearrangement links TRBV18 to TRBJ1-2, with 9 bases matching TRBD1. The CDR3 contains 14 residues. Germline trimming cut 1 base from V and 5 bases from J; bases unmatched to any gene: 2. The germline V gene encodes CDR1 KGHSH and CDR2 LQKENI. CDR3: CASSPQGTGYGYTF. The CDR3 DNA is TGTGCCAGCTCACCACAGGGGACAGGGTATGGCTACACCTTC.

J is TRBJ2-3 and V is TRBV4-3, with a weak D call TRBD2 (5 bases). This CDR3 contains 14 residues. V gave up 0 bases and J gave up 5 bases, with 9 bases separating them. CDR1 and CDR2 (germline): LGHNA, YSLEER. CDR3: CASSQDRGQDTQYF. The CDR3 DNA is TGCGCCAGCAGCCAAGATCGGGGTCAAGATACGCAGTATTTT.

The chain is built from TRBV4-3 and TRBJ1-4; 7 positions match TRBD1. V was pared by 3 bases and J by 8 bases, with 12 bases of the junction left unmatched. Germline CDR1 and CDR2: LGHNA and YSLEER. This CDR3 region has 16 residues. The CDR3 spells CASSQSPTGSWEKLFF. CDR3 bases: TGCGCCAGCAGCCAGTCGCCGACAGGGTCTTGGGAAAAACTGTTTTTT.

The V call is TRBV28, the J call TRBJ1-5; TRBD1 aligns across 7 bases. Per the germline V gene, CDR1 is MDHEN and CDR2 is SYDVKM. J lost 4 bases, V lost 2 bases, and 2 bases had no gene match. The CDR3 extends over 14 amino acids. DNA of the CDR3: TGTGCCAGCAGTTTACCAGGGGGGAATCAGCCCCAGCATTTT. Translation: CASSLPGGNQPQHF. The variable domain in full, completed from reference TRBV28 and TRBJ1-5, reads DVKVTQSSRYLVKRTGEKVFLECVQDMDHENMFWYRQDPGLGLRLIYFSYDVKMKEKGDIPEGYSVSREKKERFSLILESASTNQTSMYLCASSLPGGNQPQHFGDGTRLSIL.

V and J are TRBV6-5 and TRBJ1-5; D is uncertain. The CDR3 length is 12 residues. Germline CDR1 is MNHEY and CDR2 is SVGAGI. V lost 6 bases and J lost 6, with 9 bases in between. Here the CDR3 DNA reads TGTGCCAGCAGCCCAACCGGTCAGCCCCAGCATTTT. As protein: CASSPTGQPQHF.

The rearrangement joins TRBV30 to TRBJ1-2; D perhaps matches TRBD1 (5 bases). Trimming stripped 5 bases from V and 6 bases from J, with 34 bases between. CDR1 is GTSNPN, CDR2 SVGIG, per germline (reference sequence). This CDR3 is built from 19 residues. In nucleotides, the CDR3 is TGTGCCTGGGCCTACCAAAGGGACTTTCCCATGTTATATGCGGATGGCTACACCTTC. Encoded protein: CAWAYQRDFPMLYADGYTF.

The V call is TRBV7-9, the J call TRBJ1-2; 7 bases align to TRBD1. The J segment lost 6 bases and the V segment lost 5 bases, leaving 15 bases of the junction unmatched. Germline V gene lookup returns CDR1 SEHNR and CDR2 FQNEAQ (reference sequence). This CDR3 has 16 amino acids. DNA for the CDR3: TGTGCCAGCAGCCCAATAGACAGGGTTCTCTGGGATGGCTACACCTTC. It codes for CASSPIDRVLWDGYTF.

The chain has TRBV7-2 and TRBJ1-1; D gene unclear. Trimming took off 1 base at V and 1 base at J, with 22 bases between the two ends. Germline-derived CDR1 and CDR2 are SGHTA and FQGNSA. The CDR3 totals 19 residues. The CDR3 here is CASSLVVFYRASGNTEAFF. The CDR3 DNA follows: TGTGCCAGCAGCTTAGTCGTCTTTTACCGCGCTTCAGGGAACACTGAAGCTTTCTTT.